The next 30 T cell receptor beta chains were all read from a single sample in a study of tumor-infiltrating lymphocytes in primary liver carcinoma. Germline DNA was also extracted, and blood RNA derived from unsorted whole blood. The input was approximately 0.45 ug total RNA; TCR beta cDNA was made from it with a constant-region primer. Sequencing libraries for TCR beta derived from three nested multiplex PCR rounds that used slightly modified ARM-PCR. The two initial PCR rounds, nine to eleven cycles each, used TRBV1-TRBV30 forward and C-beta reverse primers. TCRdb ran MiXCR on the multiplex PCR reads and lists one entry per CDR3 protein. The top ten hold roughly 9% of the sample, which has hundreds of thousands of distinct CDR3 sequences, 55% to 65% seen once. The sequenced sample was peripheral blood. The receptors shown here come from a man in his forties or fifties with primary liver carcinoma and hepatitis B virus infection.

Points on this clonotype: A much larger clone differs by one base, so this may be a read error. V usage is TRBV12-3 or TRBV12-4 and J usage is TRBJ1-5, with D possibly matching TRBD1 (6 bases). The CDR3 totals 15 residues. CDR3 protein: CASSRTMGGNHPQHF. In DNA form, the CDR3 reads TGTGCCAGCAGTCGCACCATGGGGGGCAATCACCCCCAGCATTTT.

Concerning this clonotype itself: A read error is possible here, since a much larger clone lies one base away. J is TRBJ2-7 and V is TRBV10-3, with 7 bases aligning to TRBD2. Losses at the gene ends were 7 bases for V and 3 bases for J; bases not matched to a gene: 6. CDR1 and CDR2 from the germline V gene are ENHRY and SYGVKD. The CDR3 is 13 amino acids. As DNA, the CDR3 is TGTGCCATCAAACCAGCGGGAAGCTACGAGCAGTACTTC. Protein sequence: CAIKPAGSYEQYF.

In regard to this clonotype: This may be a read error, as it is one base from a much larger clone. The chain uses TRBV29-1 and TRBJ2-7; 10 nucleotides align to TRBD1. The ends lost 4 bases at V and 5 bases at J; junction bases unmatched: 5. Germline V gives CDR1 SQVTM, CDR2 ANQGSEA. This CDR3 spans 13 amino acids. This CDR3 reads CSVGTGGGDEQYF. The DNA of the CDR3 is TGCAGCGTTGGGACAGGGGGTGGAGACGAGCAGTACTTC.

Of note for this clonotype: Relative to the germline gene, one junction end is altered; a read error may explain this. The J gene is TRBJ1-1, the V gene TRBV7-3, with D uncertain. Germline loops: CDR1 SGHTA, CDR2 FQGTGA. The CDR3 covers 13 residues. CDR3 bases: TGTGCCAGCAACTTAAGGATGAACACTGAAGCTTTCTTT. This codes for CASNLRMNTEAFF.

Remarks on this clonotype: Since a much larger clone is just one base distant, this may be a read error. The rearrangement joins TRBV5-4 to TRBJ2-1; D remains unclear. Germline V CDR1 and CDR2: SGHNT, YYREEE (reference sequence). CDR3 length: 15 residues. CDR3 in DNA: TGTGCCAGCAGCTTGGGCTACGGCAACTACAGTGAGCAGTTCTTC. It codes for CASSLGYGNYSEQFF.

This clonotype was picked up many times. The CDR3 nucleotides read TGCGCCAGCAGCCAATATAACGGGTATGAGCAGTTCTTC. The encoded protein is CASSQYNGYEQFF. This chain links TRBV4-3 with TRBJ2-1, with D hard to call. The CDR3 has 13 residues. The V and J ends lost 2 bases and 8 bases respectively, with 10 bases between them. Germline V lookup: CDR1 LGHNA, CDR2 YSLEER.

With regard to this clonotype: A much larger clone lies one base from this, so it may be a read error. The chain joins TRBV6-2 or TRBV6-3 to TRBJ2-2; the D gene is possibly TRBD2 (5 bases). Germline V gene lookup returns CDR1 MNHEY and CDR2 SVGEGT. CDR3 length equals 14 residues. CDR3 protein: CAGSRDPGTGELFF. The CDR3 DNA follows: TGTGCCGGCAGCCGCGACCCGGGGACCGGGGAGCTGTTTTTT.

The rearrangement uses TRBV30 and TRBJ2-7; possibly TRBD2 for D (7 bases). The V gene's germline CDR1 is GTSNPN and CDR2 SVGIG (reference sequence). CDR3 size: 13 residues. The V end lost 3 bases, the J end lost 7 bases, and 16 bases lay between the germline ends. The DNA for the CDR3 is TGTGCCTGGAGGTTGGTGGGAGGGGGAGAGCAGTACTTC. It translates to CAWRLVGGGEQYF.

Of note for this clonotype: A single base separates this from a much larger clone, so it may be a read error. CDR3 residues: CATVETASYVQYF. The CDR3 DNA sequence: TGTGCCACCGTAGAGACCGCCTCCTACGTGCAGTACTTC. This chain joins TRBV6-2 or TRBV6-3 and TRBJ2-7; D unresolved. From germline, CDR1 is MNHEY and CDR2 SVGEGT. The CDR3 sequence is 13 residues long.

This clonotype showed up many times. This rearrangement joins TRBV6-2 or TRBV6-3 to TRBJ2-7; D remains ambiguous. V was trimmed by 6 bases and J by 3 bases, leaving 15 bases between them. CDR1 MNHEY and CDR2 SVGEGT come from the germline V gene. The CDR3 is 14 amino acids. The CDR3 sequence is CASSSLIHDYEQYF. The CDR3 nucleotides read TGTGCCAGCAGCTCCCTAATTCACGACTACGAGCAGTACTTC.

Concerning this clonotype itself: Its ends do not fully match the called genes, so a read error is possible. The chain combines TRBV28 with TRBJ2-2, with D tentatively TRBD1 (6 bases). CDR3 length: 16 residues. Germline CDR1 and CDR2: MDHEN and SYDVKM. The CDR3 DNA reads TGTGCCAGCAGTCCCTGGGGGCAGAGTAACACCGAGGAGCTGTTTTTT. Translation gives CASSPWGQSNTEELFF.

With regard to this clonotype: A read error may account for a junction end that differs from germline. V gene TRBV11-3 combines with J gene TRBJ1-1; D is unresolved. From germline, CDR1 is SGHNT and CDR2 YENEEA. The CDR3 spans 14 residues. The CDR3 DNA follows: TGTGTCAGCAGCTTTACGGGTTCGAGTACTGAAGCTTTCTTT. It codes for CVSSFTGSSTEAFF.

Details on this clonotype: The junction differs from germline at one of its ends, possibly a read error. This chain connects TRBV4-3 to TRBJ2-1, with D unclear. The CDR3 runs 15 residues. The germline V gene has CDR1 LGHNA and CDR2 YSLEER. In DNA, the CDR3 is TGCGCCAGTAGCCGAGACAAGAGCTCCTACAATGAGCAGTTCTTC. This gives the protein CASSRDKSSYNEQFF.

A word on this clonotype: An end of the junction does not agree with germline; a read error may underlie this. The chain is built from TRBV29-1 and TRBJ1-1; D ambiguous. This CDR3 contains 13 residues. Germline CDR1 and CDR2: SQVTM and ANQGSEA. Here the CDR3 reads CSVETALNNEAFF. The CDR3 DNA reads as TGCAGCGTTGAAACGGCCCTAAACAATGAAGCTTTCTTT.

This clonotype was recorded at least ten times. The chain employs TRBV6-5 and TRBJ1-2, with D hard to call. Germline-derived CDR1 and CDR2 are MNHEY and SVGAGI. The ends were cut back, 4 bases at V and 4 bases at J, with 13 bases in the middle. This CDR3 comprises 14 residues. The CDR3 protein is CASSSFGVSYGYTF. CDR3 nucleotides: TGTGCCAGCAGTTCTTTCGGGGTTAGCTATGGCTACACCTTC.

Points on this clonotype: An end of the junction does not agree with germline; a read error may underlie this. CDR3 in amino acids: CSARVGETQYF. DNA for the CDR3: TGCAGTGCTAGGGTGGGGGAGACCCAGTATTTC. The V gene is TRBV20-1, the J gene TRBJ2-5; D is possibly TRBD1 or TRBD2 (5 bases each). Germline CDR1 DFQATT, CDR2 SNEGSKA (reference sequence). This CDR3 spans 11 amino acids.

This clonotype was detected only a few times. V and J are TRBV10-3 and TRBJ2-1, with unresolved D. CDR1 and CDR2 from the germline V gene are ENHRY and SYGVKD. The V gene lost 0 bases and the J gene lost 7 bases, with 4 bases spanning the gap. The CDR3 spans 12 residues. In DNA form, the CDR3 reads TGTGCCATCAGTGAGTCAGCAAATGAGCAGTTCTTC. It yields the protein CAISESANEQFF.

This clonotype was counted a few times. A much bigger clone sits one base away, suggesting this may be a read error. The chain couples TRBV4-3 to TRBJ1-2; 10 bases agree with TRBD1. The CDR3 extends over 15 amino acids. V lost 1 base and J lost 10; bases outside the gene matches: 9. The germline CDR1 and CDR2 sequences are LGHNA and YSLEER. CDR3 in amino acids: CASSQGGGQGEDYTF. For the CDR3, the DNA is TGCGCCAGCAGCCAAGGTGGAGGACAGGGGGAAGACTACACCTTC.

CDR3 DNA: TGCGCCAGCAGCTTGGGGACAGATGAAGCTTTCTTT. It specifies CASSLGTDEAFF. The gene calls are TRBV5-1 and TRBJ1-1, with D possibly being TRBD1 (6 bases). The CDR3 is 12 amino acids. Germline CDR1 reads SGHRS; CDR2 reads YFSETQ. V lost 0 bases and J 7 bases, leaving 7 bases between the germline ends.

This clonotype has a count of ten or more. The chain employs TRBV11-3 and TRBJ1-4, with D possibly being TRBD1 (6 bases). The CDR3 consists of 14 residues. Germline CDR1 is SGHNT and CDR2 is YENEEA. Trimming shortened V by 5 bases and J by 6 bases, and 13 bases separated the two germline ends. CDR3 residues: CASSPGGDDEKLFF. The CDR3 DNA reads TGTGCCAGCAGCCCGGGGGGCGACGATGAAAAACTGTTTTTT. The variable domain in full, completed from reference TRBV11-3 and TRBJ1-4, reads EAGVVQSPRYKIIEKKQPVAFWCNPISGHNTLYWYLQNLGQGPELLIRYENEEAVDDSQLPKDRFSAERLKGVDSTLKIQPAELGDSAVYLCASSPGGDDEKLFFGSGTQLSVL.

V is TRBV6-2 or TRBV6-3 and J is TRBJ1-1; possible D gene TRBD1, 5 bases. This CDR3 has 14 residues. V lost 7 bases and J 4 bases, leaving 16 bases between the germline ends. Germline loops: CDR1 MNHEY, CDR2 SVGEGT. In DNA, the CDR3 is TGTGCCAGCACCCAAATAGGGGATAGCACTGAAGCTTTCTTT. Its translation: CASTQIGDSTEAFF.

The J gene is TRBJ1-1, the V gene TRBV7-9; 8 bases align to TRBD1. This CDR3 region has 15 residues. The germline CDR1 and CDR2 sequences are SEHNR and FQNEAQ (reference sequence). The V and J ends lost 4 bases and 3 bases, in that order; junction bases with no gene match: 7. The CDR3, as DNA: TGTGCCAGCAGCTGGAACAGGGGGAGAGACACTGAAGCTTTCTTT. Protein sequence: CASSWNRGRDTEAFF.

This clonotype has only a few counts. V and J are TRBV5-1 and TRBJ1-4; unclear D gene. This CDR3 is 14 amino acids long. Germline V gives CDR1 SGHRS, CDR2 YFSETQ. V was trimmed by 4 bases and J by 4 bases, leaving 11 bases between them. In DNA form, the CDR3 reads TGCGCCAGCAGCAGTAGGTCCGGTAATGAAAAACTGTTTTTT. Protein product: CASSSRSGNEKLFF.

This clonotype was observed at least ten times. The chain has TRBV5-4 and TRBJ2-2; no definite D call. Trimming stripped 9 bases from V and 0 bases from J, with 15 bases between. Germline CDR1 SGHNT, CDR2 YYREEE (reference sequence). CDR3 length: 15 residues. The CDR3 DNA is TGTGCCACCTCGGACCTTACTCCGAACACCGGGGAGCTGTTTTTT. Amino acid sequence: CATSDLTPNTGELFF.

A few counts support this clonotype. The chain is built from TRBV28 and TRBJ2-2; the D gene is possibly TRBD1 (6 bases). V lost 7 bases to trimming and J lost 4 bases, with 10 bases between them. This CDR3 contains 13 residues. Germline CDR1 reads MDHEN; CDR2 reads SYDVKM. The CDR3 DNA sequence: TGTGCCAGCACAGGGGCCCCCACCGGGGAGCTGTTTTTT. Translated: CASTGAPTGELFF. Full variable domain (remainder filled in from reference TRBV28 and TRBJ2-2): DVKVTQSSRYLVKRTGEKVFLECVQDMDHENMFWYRQDPGLGLRLIYFSYDVKMKEKGDIPEGYSVSREKKERFSLILESASTNQTSMYLCASTGAPTGELFFGEGSRLTVL.

The chain joins TRBV29-1 to TRBJ1-2; D remains unclear. CDR1 SQVTM and CDR2 ANQGSEA come from the germline V gene. This CDR3 region has 13 residues. The CDR3 reads CNTLRRDRDGYTF. The CDR3 DNA follows: TGCAACACTCTAAGGAGGGATCGGGATGGCTACACCTTC.

This clonotype was counted only a few times. V usage is TRBV14 and J usage is TRBJ1-1; D not resolved. The germline V gene encodes CDR1 SGHDN and CDR2 FVKESK. This CDR3 has 14 residues. V shed 0 bases and J shed 5 bases, with 10 bases lying between them. CDR3 nucleotide sequence: TGTGCCAGCAGCCAAGATCTATCCCGGACTGAAGCTTTCTTT. The encoded protein is CASSQDLSRTEAFF.

In the case of this clonotype: This may arise from a read error, as a much more abundant clone is one base away. The chain employs TRBV4-2 and TRBJ2-7; possibly TRBD1 or TRBD2 for D (5 bases each). TRBJ2-1 matches the DNA end more closely, so the J call is doubtful. CDR3 length equals 13 residues. Germline CDR1 and CDR2: LGHNA and YNFKEQ. The CDR3: CASSQEVGTEQFF. The CDR3 DNA reads as TGTGCCAGCAGCCAAGAGGTAGGGACCGAGCAGTTCTTC.

On this clonotype itself: A much bigger clone sits one base away, suggesting this may be a read error. V is TRBV12-3 or TRBV12-4 and J is TRBJ1-5; D is unresolved. The CDR3 totals 13 residues. CDR3 sequence reads: CASSLKSNQSQHF. The CDR3 nucleotides are TGTGCCAGCAGTTTGAAGAGCAATCAGTCCCAGCATTTT.

With regard to this clonotype: The germline gene is not matched at one end of the junction; a read error may be the cause. The chain joins TRBV6-1 to TRBJ2-5; the D gene could be TRBD1 or TRBD2 (6 bases each). The CDR3 consists of 14 residues. Germline V gene lookup returns CDR1 MNHNS and CDR2 SASEGT. Written as DNA, the CDR3 is TGTGCCAGCAGTGAAGGGGGGGCGGCGGAGACCCATTACTTC. Protein sequence: CASSEGGAAETHYF.